What follows are 7 T cell receptor beta chains derived from one specimen sequenced in a study of T cell responses to AZD1222 COVID-19 vaccine. The method was immunoSEQ multiplex PCR; TCRdb's version includes in-frame clones alone and lacks a portion of them. The sample has 150,000 to 200,000 clones, 80% to 95% seen once. The material sequenced was peripheral blood, taken 28 days after the second AZD1222 dose. The receptors here all came from an adult who received the AZD1222 COVID-19 vaccine.

The chain joins TRBV3-1 (or the pseudogene TRBV3-2) to TRBJ1-4; 8 bases line up with TRBD1. Per the germline V gene, CDR1 is LGHDT and CDR2 is YNNKEL (reference sequence). The CDR3 totals 18 residues. Trimming at V came to 2 bases and at J to 0 bases, leaving 8 bases not matched to a gene. CDR3 residues: CASSQPGGQAATNEKLFF. The CDR3 DNA follows: TGTGCCAGCAGCCAACCAGGGGGACAGGCAGCAACTAATGAAAAACTGTTTTTT.

The chain has TRBV30 and TRBJ2-6, with D uncertain. The V gene lost 2 bases and the J gene lost 0 bases, with 8 bases spanning the gap. The CDR3 spans 15 residues. Germline V gene data show CDR1 as GTSNPN and CDR2 as SVGIG (reference sequence). CDR3 bases: TGTGCCTGGAGTAAAGGTATCTCTGGGGCCAACGTCCTGACTTTC. Translating it yields CAWSKGISGANVLTF.

The chain uses TRBV4-2 and TRBJ1-2; D possibly corresponds to TRBD1 (5 bases). Looked up from germline, CDR1 is LGHNA and CDR2 is YNFKEQ. With 5 bases removed from V and 4 bases from J, the gap between germline ends came to 20 bases. The CDR3 has 16 residues. CDR3 coding DNA: TGTGCCAGCAGCAAAGGGGATAGACAATCCCTCTATGGCTACACCTTC. It translates to CASSKGDRQSLYGYTF.

The chain joins TRBV28 to TRBJ2-1; TRBD2 matches 16 bases. CDR3 size: 19 residues. The germline gives CDR1 MDHEN, CDR2 SYDVKM. V lost 6 bases, J lost 7 bases, and 15 bases stayed unmatched. This CDR3 is CASSLVPGLAGGLLNEQFF. The CDR3 DNA sequence: TGTGCCAGCAGCCTCGTCCCGGGACTAGCGGGAGGGCTTTTAAATGAGCAGTTCTTC.

This rearrangement joins TRBV9 to TRBJ2-1; D is perhaps TRBD2 (6 bases). CDR3 length: 15 amino acids. The ends were cut back, 5 bases at V and 0 bases at J, with 12 bases in the middle. Germline CDR1 is SGDLS and CDR2 is YYNGEE. The CDR3 protein is CASRSAGSSYNEQFF. In DNA form, the CDR3 reads TGTGCCAGCAGGAGCGCGGGGAGCTCCTACAATGAGCAGTTCTTC.

The rearrangement joins TRBV4-1 to TRBJ2-2; D unresolved. This CDR3 is 15 amino acids long. V was trimmed by 0 bases and J by 2 bases, leaving 7 bases between them. CDR1 and CDR2 (germline): MGHRA, YSYEKL. CDR3 DNA sequence: TGCGCCAGCAGCCAAGATTCGTACAACACCGGGGAGCTGTTTTTT. Protein sequence: CASSQDSYNTGELFF.

The chain uses TRBV27 and TRBJ2-3; D remains ambiguous. Trimming took 7 bases from V and 0 from J, leaving 8 bases between them. CDR3 length: 13 residues. Germline V gene sequence: CDR1 MNHEY, CDR2 SMNVEV (reference sequence). CDR3 coding DNA: TGTGCCAGCAAACAGAGTAGCACAGATACGCAGTATTTT. Protein product: CASKQSSTDTQYF.